Listed below are T cell receptor beta chains from one sample, sequenced in a study of CD8+ T cells in alopecia areata. Profiling relied on immunoSEQ multiplex PCR, and the TCRdb table lists in-frame clones only, not all of them. The sample yields fewer than 200,000 clones, 60% seen once. Here the sequenced sample was CD4+ T cells sorted from blood, taken at week 24, from a patient treated with tofacitinib. Source of these receptors: a human donor with alopecia areata. The CDR3 runs from the conserved cysteine through the conserved F or W. The D gene is left open where the match is weak. Only part of the rows carry a size: once, few, many, or a class if the clone is expanded.

clone_size | d_call | j_call | v_call | cdr3_aa | cdr3_nt
few | NA | TRBJ1-2 | TRBV5-1 | CASSTALLSSGKSPYGYTF | TGCGCCAGCAGCACGGCCCTTCTCAGCTCGGGAAAGTCACCCTATGGCTACACCTTC
once | TRBD2 | TRBJ2-3 | TRBV30 | CAWSAGLAEADTQYF | TGTGCCTGGAGTGCGGGACTAGCGGAAGCAGATACGCAGTATTTT
NA | NA | TRBJ1-2 | TRBV25-1 | CASSDLGNYGYTF | TGTGCCAGCAGTGACTTAGGGAACTATGGCTACACCTTC
NA | NA | TRBJ2-6 | TRBV6-5 | CASSSGPISGANVLTF | TGTGCCAGCAGTTCGGGACCGATCTCTGGGGCCAACGTCCTGACTTTC
NA | TRBD2 | TRBJ2-1 | TRBV29-1 | CSVTSERYNEQFF | TGCAGCGTTACTAGCGAGAGGTACAATGAGCAGTTCTTC
few | NA | TRBJ1-1 | TRBV4-1 | CASSQICWKAFF | TGCGCCAGCAGCCAAATATGCTGGAAAGCTTTCTTT
NA | NA | TRBJ1-1 | TRBV30 | CAWSAGATEAFF | TGTGCCTGGAGTGCGGGGGCCACTGAAGCTTTCTTT
few | TRBD1 | TRBJ1-1 | TRBV29-1 | CSVAPQGMNTEAFF | TGCAGCGTTGCGCCACAGGGGATGAACACTGAAGCTTTCTTT
NA | NA | TRBJ1-1 | TRBV14 | CASSLREGPNTEAFF | TGTGCCAGCAGCCTGAGAGAGGGGCCGAACACTGAAGCTTTCTTT
NA | TRBD1 | TRBJ2-7 | TRBV29-1 | CSVGGRGFYEQYF | TGCAGCGTTGGCGGCAGGGGGTTCTACGAGCAGTACTTC
NA | TRBD1 | TRBJ1-2 | TRBV5-1 | CASSFGQGQNGYTF | TGCGCCAGCAGCTTCGGACAGGGGCAAAATGGCTACACCTTC
few | NA | TRBJ1-1 | TRBV6-1 | CASRLQMNTEAFF | TGTGCCAGCAGACTACAGATGAACACTGAAGCTTTCTTT